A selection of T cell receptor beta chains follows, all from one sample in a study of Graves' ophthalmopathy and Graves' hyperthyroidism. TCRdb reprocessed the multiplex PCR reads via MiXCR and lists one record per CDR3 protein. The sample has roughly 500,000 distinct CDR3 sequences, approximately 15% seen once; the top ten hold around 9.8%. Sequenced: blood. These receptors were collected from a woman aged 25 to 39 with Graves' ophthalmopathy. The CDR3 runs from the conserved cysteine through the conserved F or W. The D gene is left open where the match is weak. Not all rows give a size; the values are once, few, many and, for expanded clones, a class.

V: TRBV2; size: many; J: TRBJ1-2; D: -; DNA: TGTGCCAGCACGATAGGAGCCGTCCCGGGGGACTATGGCTACACCTTC; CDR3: CASTIGAVPGDYGYTF
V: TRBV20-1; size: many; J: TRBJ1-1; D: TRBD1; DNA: TGCAGTGCTAGAGAGATGGGGACAGGGGGGAGGGAGGCTTTCTTT; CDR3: CSAREMGTGGREAFF
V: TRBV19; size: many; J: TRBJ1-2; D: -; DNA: TGTGCCAGTAGTGCCCGGACCGCCAACTATGGCTACACCTTC; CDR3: CASSARTANYGYTF
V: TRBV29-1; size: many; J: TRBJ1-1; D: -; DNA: TGCAGCGTACTGACGGGAAACACTGAAGCTTTCTTT; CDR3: CSVLTGNTEAFF
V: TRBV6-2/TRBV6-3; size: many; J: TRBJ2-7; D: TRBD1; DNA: TGTGCCAGCAGTAGCCCCGGACAGGGGGCGGGGGAGCAGTACTTC; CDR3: CASSSPGQGAGEQYF
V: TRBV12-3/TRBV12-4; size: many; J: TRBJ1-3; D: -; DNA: TGTGCCAGCAGTTTACGAGGAGGGGACACCATATATTTT; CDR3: CASSLRGGDTIYF
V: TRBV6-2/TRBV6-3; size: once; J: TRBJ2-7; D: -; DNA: TGTGCCAGCAGTTCCAGATTTGTTGTCTCCGAGCAGTACTTC; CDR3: CASSSRFVVSEQYF
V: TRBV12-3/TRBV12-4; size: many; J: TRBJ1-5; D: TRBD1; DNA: TGTGCCAGCAGTCCCTGGACAGGGAGCAATCAGCCCCAGCATTTT; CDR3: CASSPWTGSNQPQHF
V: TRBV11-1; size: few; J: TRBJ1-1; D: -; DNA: TGTGCCAGCAGCTTAACGGCACAGGGCACTGAAGCTTTCTTT; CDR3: CASSLTAQGTEAFF
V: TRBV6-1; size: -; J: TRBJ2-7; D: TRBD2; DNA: TGTGCCGCGACTAGCGGGGGGTACGAGCAGTACTTC; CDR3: CAATSGGYEQYF
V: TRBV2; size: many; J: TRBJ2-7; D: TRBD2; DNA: TGTGCCAGCACCTTTAGCGGGAGGGCCTACGAGCAGTACTTC; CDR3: CASTFSGRAYEQYF
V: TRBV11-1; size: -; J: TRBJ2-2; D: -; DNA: TGTGCCAGCAGCCCTGGACGGGAGCCGAACACCGGGGAGCTGTTTTTT; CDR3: CASSPGREPNTGELFF
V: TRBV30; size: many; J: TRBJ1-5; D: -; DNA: TGTGCCTGGAGTACAGGGAGCTGGCCCCAGCATTTT; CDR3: CAWSTGSWPQHF
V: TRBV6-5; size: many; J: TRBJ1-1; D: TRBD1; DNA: TGTGCCAGCAGTTACATCCTCGGGACAGGGCGGGATACTGAAGCTTTCTTT; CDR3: CASSYILGTGRDTEAFF
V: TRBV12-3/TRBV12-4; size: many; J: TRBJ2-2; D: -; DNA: TGTGCCAGCAGCCCCTCCTGGGGGGATACCGGGGAGCTGTTTTTT; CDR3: CASSPSWGDTGELFF
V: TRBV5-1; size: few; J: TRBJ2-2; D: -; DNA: TGCGCCAGCAGCTTGAGTAGCGTTGGTCATTTCGGGGAGCTGTTTTTT; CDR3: CASSLSSVGHFGELFF
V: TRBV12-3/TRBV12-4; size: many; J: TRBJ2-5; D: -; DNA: TGTGCCAGCACCCCGGCAGGGATGCAGACCCAGTACTTC; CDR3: CASTPAGMQTQYF
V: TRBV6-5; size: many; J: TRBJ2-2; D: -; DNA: TGTGCCAGCAGTTATGTACAGGGAGGCACCGGGGAGCTGTTTTTT; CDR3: CASSYVQGGTGELFF
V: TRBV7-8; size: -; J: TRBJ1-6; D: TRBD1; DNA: TGTGCCAGCAGCGCCGGGACAGGGGGCGTCTCCTATAATTCACCCCTCCACTTT; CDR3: CASSAGTGGVSYNSPLHF
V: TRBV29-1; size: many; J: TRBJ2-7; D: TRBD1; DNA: TGCAGCGTTGAAGGCTTAGACAGGGTCGAGCAGTACTTC; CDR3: CSVEGLDRVEQYF